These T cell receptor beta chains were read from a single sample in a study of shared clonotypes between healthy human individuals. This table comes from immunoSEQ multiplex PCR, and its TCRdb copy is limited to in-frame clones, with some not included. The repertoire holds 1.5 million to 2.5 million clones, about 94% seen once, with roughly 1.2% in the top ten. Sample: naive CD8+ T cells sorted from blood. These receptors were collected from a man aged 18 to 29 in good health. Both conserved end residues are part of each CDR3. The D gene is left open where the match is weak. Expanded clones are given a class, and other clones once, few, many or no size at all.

CDR3aa: CSAADGNGANVLTF
CDR3nt: TGCAGCGCTGCCGACGGTAATGGGGCCAACGTCCTGACTTTC
v_gene: TRBV29-1
abundance: NA
j_gene: TRBJ2-6
d_gene: NA

CDR3aa: CASSFSGDRGIQYF
CDR3nt: TGTGCCAGCAGCTTTAGCGGGGACCGCGGCATTCAGTACTTC
v_gene: TRBV11-2
abundance: NA
j_gene: TRBJ2-4
d_gene: TRBD2

CDR3aa: CASGRLAGEISEQFF
CDR3nt: TGTGCCAGCGGAAGACTAGCGGGAGAGATTAGTGAGCAGTTCTTC
v_gene: TRBV2
abundance: NA
j_gene: TRBJ2-1
d_gene: TRBD2

CDR3aa: CASSSHSPGQAGYTF
CDR3nt: TGTGCCAGCAGTTCTCACAGCCCGGGACAGGCTGGCTACACCTTC
v_gene: TRBV27
abundance: NA
j_gene: TRBJ1-2
d_gene: TRBD1

CDR3aa: CSVVGPGSAYEQYF
CDR3nt: TGCAGCGTTGTCGGACCAGGGTCAGCCTACGAGCAGTACTTC
v_gene: TRBV29-1
abundance: NA
j_gene: TRBJ2-7
d_gene: NA

CDR3aa: CASSPRVFGQGALTGELFF
CDR3nt: TGTGCCAGCAGCCCACGAGTTTTCGGGCAGGGGGCGCTCACCGGGGAGCTGTTTTTT
v_gene: TRBV5-6
abundance: NA
j_gene: TRBJ2-2
d_gene: TRBD1

CDR3aa: CASSGLGSYEQYF
CDR3nt: TGTGCCAGCAGTGGACTGGGGTCCTACGAGCAGTACTTC
v_gene: TRBV25-1
abundance: NA
j_gene: TRBJ2-7
d_gene: NA

CDR3aa: CASSPFVGNTYEQYF
CDR3nt: TGTGCCAGCAGCCCGTTCGTAGGGAACACCTACGAGCAGTACTTC
v_gene: TRBV7-2
abundance: NA
j_gene: TRBJ2-7
d_gene: NA

CDR3aa: CASSQESSADTQYF
CDR3nt: TGTGCCAGCAGCCAAGAATCTAGCGCAGATACGCAGTATTTT
v_gene: TRBV4-2
abundance: NA
j_gene: TRBJ2-3
d_gene: NA

CDR3aa: CASSIGTRSYNEKLFF
CDR3nt: TGTGCCAGTAGTATCGGGACGAGGAGCTATAATGAAAAACTGTTTTTT
v_gene: TRBV19
abundance: NA
j_gene: TRBJ1-4
d_gene: NA

CDR3aa: CASTPGGDGGGFVTDTQYF
CDR3nt: TGTGCCAGCACCCCCGGTGGTGATGGCGGGGGGTTTGTCACAGATACGCAGTATTTT
v_gene: TRBV2
abundance: NA
j_gene: TRBJ2-3
d_gene: TRBD2

CDR3aa: CASSPSGLAPFIQYF
CDR3nt: TGTGCCAGCAGCCCCTCGGGACTAGCGCCTTTCATCCAGTACTTC
v_gene: TRBV2
abundance: NA
j_gene: TRBJ2-5
d_gene: TRBD2

CDR3aa: CASSQELNTEAFF
CDR3nt: TGTGCCAGCAGCCAAGAGTTGAACACTGAAGCTTTCTTT
v_gene: TRBV14
abundance: NA
j_gene: TRBJ1-1
d_gene: NA

CDR3aa: CASSFGRGSNQPQHF
CDR3nt: TGTGCCAGCAGTTTCGGCAGGGGTAGCAATCAGCCCCAGCATTTT
v_gene: TRBV27
abundance: once
j_gene: TRBJ1-5
d_gene: NA

CDR3aa: CASSLSGDYEQYF
CDR3nt: TGTGCCAGCAGCTTGTCGGGGGACTACGAGCAGTACTTC
v_gene: TRBV7-6
abundance: NA
j_gene: TRBJ2-7
d_gene: NA

CDR3aa: CASSESPVYEQYF
CDR3nt: TGCGCCAGCAGTGAGTCTCCCGTCTACGAGCAGTACTTC
v_gene: TRBV10-1
abundance: NA
j_gene: TRBJ2-7
d_gene: NA

CDR3aa: CASETESNYGYTF
CDR3nt: TGTGCCAGTGAGACCGAATCCAACTATGGCTACACCTTC
v_gene: TRBV19
abundance: NA
j_gene: TRBJ1-2
d_gene: NA

CDR3aa: CATESGDRYGYTF
CDR3nt: TGTGCCACCGAATCGGGGGATCGCTATGGCTACACCTTC
v_gene: TRBV19
abundance: NA
j_gene: TRBJ1-2
d_gene: NA

CDR3aa: CASSQDRVSGNTIYF
CDR3nt: TGCGCCAGCAGCCAAGACAGGGTCTCTGGAAACACCATATATTTT
v_gene: TRBV4-1
abundance: once
j_gene: TRBJ1-3
d_gene: NA

CDR3aa: CASSLMGTGGYNEQFF
CDR3nt: TGTGCCAGCAGTTTAATGGGGACAGGGGGCTACAATGAGCAGTTCTTC
v_gene: TRBV27
abundance: NA
j_gene: TRBJ2-1
d_gene: TRBD1

CDR3aa: CASSLWGTYEQYF
CDR3nt: TGTGCCAGCAGTTTATGGGGGACCTACGAGCAGTACTTC
v_gene: TRBV28
abundance: few
j_gene: TRBJ2-7
d_gene: NA

CDR3aa: CASSADTGLMADTQYF
CDR3nt: TGTGCCAGTAGTGCGGACACAGGCCTAATGGCAGATACGCAGTATTTT
v_gene: TRBV19
abundance: NA
j_gene: TRBJ2-3
d_gene: NA

CDR3aa: CASSSGTGTEAFF
CDR3nt: TGTGCCAGCAGCTCTGGGACGGGCACTGAAGCTTTCTTT
v_gene: TRBV13
abundance: once
j_gene: TRBJ1-1
d_gene: NA

CDR3aa: CASSYVWEADTQYF
CDR3nt: TGTGCCAGCAGTTACGTGTGGGAGGCAGATACGCAGTATTTT
v_gene: TRBV6-5
abundance: NA
j_gene: TRBJ2-3
d_gene: NA

CDR3aa: CASSPRVRGTEAFF
CDR3nt: TGTGCCAGTAGTCCCAGGGTAAGGGGCACTGAAGCTTTCTTT
v_gene: TRBV19
abundance: NA
j_gene: TRBJ1-1
d_gene: NA

CDR3aa: CASSTLAGGPYEQYF
CDR3nt: TGTGCCAGCAGCACCCTAGCGGGGGGTCCCTACGAGCAGTACTTC
v_gene: TRBV13
abundance: NA
j_gene: TRBJ2-7
d_gene: TRBD2

CDR3aa: CASSVEGGGSPLHF
CDR3nt: TGTGCCAGCAGCGTAGAGGGAGGGGGTTCACCCCTCCACTTT
v_gene: TRBV9
abundance: NA
j_gene: TRBJ1-6
d_gene: NA

CDR3aa: CAWSGQLYGYTF
CDR3nt: TGTGCCTGGAGTGGACAGTTATATGGCTACACCTTC
v_gene: TRBV30
abundance: NA
j_gene: TRBJ1-2
d_gene: NA

CDR3aa: CASYDRGPIGELFF
CDR3nt: TGTGCCTCGTACGACAGGGGGCCGATCGGGGAGCTGTTTTTT
v_gene: TRBV30
abundance: NA
j_gene: TRBJ2-2
d_gene: TRBD1

CDR3aa: CASSIEDGAYEQYF
CDR3nt: TGTGCCAGTAGTATCGAAGACGGTGCCTACGAGCAGTACTTC
v_gene: TRBV19
abundance: once
j_gene: TRBJ2-7
d_gene: NA